The 8 T cell receptor beta chains reported below all come from one sample, sequenced in a study of CD4 T cell repertoires in COVID-19. The repertoire was sequenced with immunoSEQ multiplex PCR; TCRdb's copy has only in-frame clones and lacks some. The data show some 71,000 clones, under 90% seen once. Specimen: CD4+ T cells from peripheral blood, collected after recovery from COVID-19. The receptors originated from a human donor who had COVID-19.

This clone has only one observation. The rearrangement joins TRBV4-2 to TRBJ2-1; D perhaps matches TRBD1 (6 bases). The V and J ends lost 4 bases and 0 bases respectively, with 13 bases between them. Germline loops: CDR1 LGHNA, CDR2 YNFKEQ. The CDR3 totals 16 residues. This CDR3 is CASSRTGTISYNEQFF. The CDR3 DNA sequence: TGTGCCAGCAGCCGAACCGGGACAATCTCCTACAATGAGCAGTTCTTC.

This clone appeared a few times. This rearrangement joins TRBV10-3 to TRBJ2-1; the D gene is possibly TRBD1 (7 bases). The germline gives CDR1 ENHRY, CDR2 SYGVKD. V was pared by 6 bases and J by 2 bases, with 17 bases between. This CDR3 is built from 16 residues. The CDR3 region has the DNA TGTGCCATCAGCTCACCTACAGGGGAGGCCTACAATGAGCAGTTCTTC. Translating it yields CAISSPTGEAYNEQFF.

The chain links TRBV6-6 to TRBJ2-2; D unclear. CDR1 and CDR2 (germline): MNHNY, SVGAGI (reference sequence). The CDR3 sequence is 13 residues long. Trimming took off 10 bases at V and 6 bases at J, with 15 bases between the two ends. In DNA form, the CDR3 reads TGTGCCACCTCCCAGGTAGTGTCCGGGGAGCTGTTTTTT. Translated: CATSQVVSGELFF.

The rearrangement links TRBV6-5 to TRBJ1-2, with TRBD1 matching over 8 bases. CDR3 size: 13 residues. The ends lost 5 bases at V and 8 bases at J; junction bases unmatched: 7. Germline values: CDR1 MNHEY, CDR2 SVGAGI. The DNA of the CDR3 is TGTGCCAGCAGTCTGGACAGGGAAAGAGGCTACACCTTC. This translates into CASSLDRERGYTF.

The chain joins TRBV18 to TRBJ2-7; TRBD1 matches 7 bases. The CDR3 totals 14 residues. Germline-derived CDR1 and CDR2 are KGHSH and LQKENI. With V trimmed by 2 bases and J by 4 bases, 5 bases remained unmatched. The CDR3: CASSPTGVLYEQYF. In DNA, the CDR3 is TGTGCCAGCTCACCAACAGGGGTTCTTTACGAGCAGTACTTC. Complete variable domain (other parts from reference TRBV18 and TRBJ2-7): NAGVMQNPRHLVRRRGQEARLRCSPMKGHSHVYWYRQLPEEGLKFMVYLQKENIIDESGMPKERFSAEFPKEGPSILRIQQVVRGDSAAYFCASSPTGVLYEQYFGPGTRLTVT.

The chain is built from TRBV9 and TRBJ1-6; no reliable D call. The CDR3 loop spans 16 amino acids. Germline CDR1 is SGDLS and CDR2 is YYNGEE. V was trimmed by 3 bases and J by 1 base, leaving 11 bases between them. The CDR3 loop reads CASSASGLSYNSPLHF. The CDR3 DNA is TGTGCCAGCAGCGCCTCGGGGTTGTCCTATAATTCACCCCTCCACTTT.

This clone was detected a few times. This rearrangement joins TRBV6-5 to TRBJ1-1; 7 bases line up with TRBD1. In germline, CDR1 is MNHEY, CDR2 SVGAGI. The length of the CDR3 is 12 residues. V lost 7 bases and J lost 14; bases outside the gene matches: 13. CDR3 region: CASTTVDRAIFF. The CDR3, as DNA: TGTGCCAGCACCACAGTCGACAGGGCAATCTTCTTT.

The chain recombines TRBV28 with TRBJ2-2; 7 positions agree with TRBD1. V trimming: 7 bases; J trimming: 2 bases; junction bases outside the gene matches: 10. Germline V CDR1 and CDR2: MDHEN, SYDVKM. The CDR3 is 16 amino acids. The CDR3 DNA reads as TGTGCCAGCACCCCTTGGGGGACAGAAAACACCGGGGAGCTGTTTTTT. Translation: CASTPWGTENTGELFF.